This TCR beta chain was recorded in a study of human CD8 memory T cell subsets. PBMC were isolated from buffy coats given by healthy donors. Enrichment of total CD8+ T cells was achieved using negative magnetic separation. Study-wide points: From the Chao1 estimates, stem-like memory T cells appeared to be more diverse than precursor exhausted T cells. Measured by normalized Shannon-Wiener diversity, stem-like memory and precursor exhausted T cells were similarly high in diversity, which was not the case for effector memory cells.

Researchers made TCR beta libraries via UMI-labeled 5' RACE. TCRdb reworked the 5' RACE reads into one entry per CDR3 protein, no DNA. This sample's clone table lists some 7,000 distinct CDR3 sequences. Worth noting for this clonotype: Its antigen is not identified.

This sequence originates from a human donor in good health. Sequenced material: CD8+ T cells from PBMCs.

The CDR3 loop reads CASAVDHYNEQFF. V is TRBV27 and J is TRBJ2-1. Germline V gene lookup returns CDR1 MNHEY and CDR2 SMNVEV (reference sequence). CDR3 length: 13 residues.